This T cell receptor beta chain was obtained from a study of cytomegalovirus exposure and HLA in healthy donors. The V gene end was trimmed by 4 bases and the J gene end by 8 bases; junction bases not matched to a gene: 5. CDR3 length: 14 residues. CDR1 MDHEN and CDR2 SYDVKM come from the germline V gene. In this sample, this clone turned up a few times. Its matching antigen is unknown. Findings of the study overall: V- and J-gene trimming in TCR beta was tied to a missense DCLRE1C variant by an analysis performed later. In a later analysis, productive TCRs from donors in an Asian-associated ancestry cluster reportedly carried fewer N-insertions than the cohort mean.

13 Jbeta primers and 60 Vbeta primers were used for the PCR. Clones were read by immunoSEQ multiplex PCR, and TCRdb kept only the in-frame ones, dropping some. The sample shows roughly 190,000 clones, roughly four fifths of them seen only once. The V call is TRBV28, the J call TRBJ1-2, with 12 bases identical to TRBD1. Sample: PBMCs. The sequence was obtained from a woman aged 25 to 39 in good health and CMV-seropositive. CDR3 bases: TGTGCCAGCAGTTCGGGACAGGGGGCGAGCGGCTACACCTTC. It translates to CASSSGQGASGYTF.